The entry below gives a single TCR beta chain sequence along with its context. This record comes from a study of blood T cell repertoires in COVID-19. V lost 10 bases and J lost 1, with 28 bases in between. This CDR3 is 18 amino acids long. Germline V lookup: CDR1 SGHTA, CDR2 FQGTGA. Sequenced by immunoSEQ multiplex PCR; TCRdb stores in-frame clones only, minus some. The sample has about 130,000 clones, around nine tenths seen once. The sequencing sample was made of peripheral blood. This clonotype originated in a man aged 55 to 69 with COVID-19, enrolled during active disease. The V and J genes are TRBV7-3 and TRBJ1-2; D is possibly TRBD1 (6 bases). CDR3 loop: CATTRGGAGASLNYGYTF. The CDR3 coding sequence is TGTGCCACTACTCGAGGGGGGGCAGGCGCTAGCCTTAACTATGGCTACACCTTC.